Sequencing of this TCR beta chain was carried out in a study of cytomegalovirus exposure and HLA in healthy donors. The V and J ends lost 4 bases and 4 bases, in that order; junction bases with no gene match: 11. Germline assignment: CDR1 SGDLS and CDR2 YYNGEE. The CDR3 consists of 16 residues. Researchers ran the PCR with 60 Vbeta and 13 Jbeta primers. The method was immunoSEQ multiplex PCR; TCRdb's version includes in-frame clones alone and lacks a portion of them. The profile shows about 180,000 clones, 77% of them singletons. Input material: PBMCs. The clonotype was recovered from a man aged 18 to 30 in good health and CMV-seronegative. The gene calls are TRBV9 and TRBJ2-7; 10 bases match TRBD1. The CDR3 spells CASSLGMGQGRYEQYF. For the CDR3, the DNA is TGTGCCAGCAGCTTAGGGATGGGACAGGGGAGGTACGAGCAGTACTTC.